This TCR beta chain is from a study of T cell responses to AZD1222 COVID-19 vaccine. Assay: immunoSEQ multiplex PCR; the TCRdb copy retains only in-frame clones and omits some. The sample yields tens of thousands of clones, roughly 90% seen once. Study-wide points: Once two AZD1222 doses were given, Spike-specific TCR breadth and depth went up.

As concerns this clone: The antigen remains unidentified.

This CDR3 contains 14 residues. CDR1 is ENHRY and CDR2 is SYGVKD in the germline V gene. Deletions cut 0 bases from V and 4 bases from J, with 9 bases between. The receptor comes from an adult who received the AZD1222 COVID-19 vaccine. The V and J genes are TRBV10-3 and TRBJ1-2, with unresolved D. The sequences come from peripheral blood, collected 28 days after the second AZD1222 dose. CDR3 loop: CAISESGKTYGYTF. The CDR3 bases are TGTGCCATCAGTGAGTCGGGGAAGACCTATGGCTACACCTTC.